The 12 T cell receptor beta chains given below trace back to one sample, sequenced in a study of CXCR3-negative and CXCR3-positive naive CD8 T cells. Study-wide results and limits: Naive cells with CXCR3 showed TRB CDR3s that were more hydrophobic than those in CXCR3-negative naive cells.

The antigens of these receptors remain unknown. 5' RACE that incorporated UMI labels was used to prepare the TRB cDNA libraries. TCRdb reprocessed the 5' RACE reads and reports one entry per CDR3 protein, with no DNA. Its clone listing holds about 150,000 distinct CDR3 sequences. The sequencing sample was made of naive CXCR3+ CD8+ T cells from blood. Subset of the sample: CD45RO-CCR7+CD27+CD95- naive CD8+ T cells expressing CXCR3 (TNR3+). The receptor set was obtained from a human donor in good health. Some clones in this sample may be carry-over from other donors' samples.

The chain combines TRBV29-1 with TRBJ2-7; absent DNA, TCRdb's TRBD1 call cannot be checked. CDR3 length: 14 residues. In germline, CDR1 is SQVTM, CDR2 ANQGSEA. The chain's CDR3 is CSVVSPGQGNEQYF.

The chain is built from TRBV7-8 and TRBJ1-2; checking the TCRdb D call of TRBD1 is not possible without DNA. The CDR3 has 15 residues. The germline CDR1 and CDR2 sequences are SGHVS and FQNEAQ. The CDR3 protein is CASSRPGQGDYGYTF.

The genes are TRBV7-3 and TRBJ2-1; the D gene TCRdb calls, TRBD1, cannot be checked with no DNA. Germline assignment: CDR1 SGHTA and CDR2 FQGTGA. CDR3 length: 15 amino acids. This chain's CDR3 is CASSIQGAVYNEQFF. Based on the CDR3 plus reference TRBV7-3 and TRBJ2-1, the full variable domain is GAGVSQTPSNKVTEKGKYVELRCDPISGHTALYWYRQSLGQGPEFLIYFQGTGAADDSGLPNDRFFAVRPEGSVSTLKIQRTERGDSAVYLCASSIQGAVYNEQFFGPGTRLTVL.

The CDR3 reads CASPKPGQADNEQFF. This sequence joins TRBV13 and TRBJ2-1; TCRdb picks TRBD1, but there is no DNA to check that call. There are 15 residues in the CDR3. Germline CDR1 PRHDT, CDR2 FYEKMQ (reference sequence).

The chain links TRBV9 to TRBJ2-1; TCRdb returns TRBD2, unconfirmable since there is no DNA. The CDR3 spans 12 residues. CDR1 and CDR2 (germline): SGDLS, YYNGEE. The CDR3 here is CASSVGGKVQFF.

The J gene is TRBJ1-1, the V gene TRBV29-1; TCRdb's D gene call, TRBD1, goes unchecked for lack of DNA. The CDR3 consists of 15 residues. Germline loops: CDR1 SQVTM, CDR2 ANQGSEA. CDR3 residues: CSVDFPEQSLTEAFF. The full variable domain, with the rest looked up from reference TRBV29-1 and TRBJ1-1, is SAVISQKPSRDICQRGTSLTIQCQVDSQVTMMFWYRQQPGQSLTLIATANQGSEATYESGFVIDKFPISRPNLTFSTLTVSNMSPEDSSIYLCSVDFPEQSLTEAFFGQGTRLTVV.

The V call is TRBV28, the J call TRBJ2-1; with no DNA, the TCRdb D assignment of TRBD2 cannot be verified. The CDR3 length is 16 residues. The germline V gene has CDR1 MDHEN and CDR2 SYDVKM. CDR3 residues: CASSLLGRALYNEQFF.

V usage is TRBV7-9 and J usage is TRBJ2-3; TCRdb indicates TRBD1, and absent DNA this call remains unverified. The CDR3 contains 15 residues. Germline V gene data show CDR1 as SEHNR and CDR2 as FQNEAQ (reference sequence). The CDR3 is CASSQPGQGSDTQYF.

V usage is TRBV27 and J usage is TRBJ2-7; TCRdb picks TRBD2, but there is no DNA to check that call. The CDR3 loop spans 17 amino acids. Germline CDR1 and CDR2: MNHEY and SMNVEV (reference sequence). The CDR3 loop is CASSPTARGVFSYEQYF.

This chain uses TRBV29-1 with TRBJ2-3. Germline V gene lookup returns CDR1 SQVTM and CDR2 ANQGSEA. The CDR3 loop spans 14 amino acids. The CDR3 here is CSVVYGFDGDTQYF.

V is TRBV29-1 and J is TRBJ2-5; lacking DNA, the TRBD1 call made by TCRdb goes unchecked. Germline V CDR1 and CDR2: SQVTM, ANQGSEA. The CDR3 loop spans 13 amino acids. The CDR3 loop is CSGKDRNQETQYF. Supplemented by reference TRBV29-1 and TRBJ2-5, the full variable domain reads SAVISQKPSRDICQRGTSLTIQCQVDSQVTMMFWYRQQPGQSLTLIATANQGSEATYESGFVIDKFPISRPNLTFSTLTVSNMSPEDSSIYLCSGKDRNQETQYFGPGTRLLVL.

This rearrangement joins TRBV5-1 to TRBJ2-4; TCRdb gives TRBD1 as the D gene, but with no DNA this cannot be confirmed. CDR1 and CDR2 (germline): SGHRS, YFSETQ. This CDR3 has 16 residues. CDR3 sequence reads: CASSTGQPASERIQYF.